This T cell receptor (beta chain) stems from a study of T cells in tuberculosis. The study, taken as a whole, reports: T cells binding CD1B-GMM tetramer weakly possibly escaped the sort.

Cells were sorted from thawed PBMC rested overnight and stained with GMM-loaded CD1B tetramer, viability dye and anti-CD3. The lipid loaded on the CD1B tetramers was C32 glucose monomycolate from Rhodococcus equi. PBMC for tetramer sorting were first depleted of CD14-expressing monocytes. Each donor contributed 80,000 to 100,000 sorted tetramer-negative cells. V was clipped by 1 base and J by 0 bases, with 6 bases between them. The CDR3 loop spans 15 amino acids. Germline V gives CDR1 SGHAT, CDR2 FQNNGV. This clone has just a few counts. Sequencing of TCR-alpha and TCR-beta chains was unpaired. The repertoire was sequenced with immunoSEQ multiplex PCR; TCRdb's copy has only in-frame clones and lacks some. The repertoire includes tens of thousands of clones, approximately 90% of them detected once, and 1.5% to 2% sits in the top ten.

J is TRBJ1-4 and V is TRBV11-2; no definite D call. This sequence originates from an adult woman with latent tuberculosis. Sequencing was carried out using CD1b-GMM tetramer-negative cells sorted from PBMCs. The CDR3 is CASSLGQTTNEKLFF. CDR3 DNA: TGTGCCAGCAGCTTAGGCCAGACAACTAATGAAAAACTGTTTTTT.